This T cell receptor (beta chain) emerged from a study of T cell changes during pregnancy in multiple sclerosis. Libraries were prepared by immunoSEQ multiplex PCR; TCRdb keeps only in-frame clonotypes and omits some of them. The sample has under 55,000 clones, approximately 95% seen once. Sequencing used CD4+ T cells from peripheral blood mononuclear cells, obtained in the third trimester of pregnancy. This clonotype was sampled from a female donor with multiple sclerosis, enrolled in a pregnancy study.

The CDR3 sequence is CASSTIQGHTTGELFF. CDR3 DNA: TGCGCCAGCAGCACGATACAGGGACACACCACCGGGGAGCTGTTTTTT. This rearrangement joins TRBV5-1 to TRBJ2-2; D may be TRBD1 (6 bases). The CDR3 spans 16 residues. Germline V gives CDR1 SGHRS, CDR2 YFSETQ. V was pared by 4 bases and J by 4 bases, with 17 bases between.